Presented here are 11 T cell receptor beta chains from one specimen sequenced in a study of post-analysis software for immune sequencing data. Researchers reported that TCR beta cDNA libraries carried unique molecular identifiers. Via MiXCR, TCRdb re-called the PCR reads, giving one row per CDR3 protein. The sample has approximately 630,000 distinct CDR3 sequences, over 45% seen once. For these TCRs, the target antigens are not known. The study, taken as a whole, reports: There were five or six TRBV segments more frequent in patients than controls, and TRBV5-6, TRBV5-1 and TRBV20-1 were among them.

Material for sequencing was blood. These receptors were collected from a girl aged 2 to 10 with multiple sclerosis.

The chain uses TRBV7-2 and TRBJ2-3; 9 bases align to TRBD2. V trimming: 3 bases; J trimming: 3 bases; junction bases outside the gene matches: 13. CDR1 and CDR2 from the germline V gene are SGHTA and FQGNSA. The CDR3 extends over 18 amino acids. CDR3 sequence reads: CASSFQLPGGGVTDTQYF. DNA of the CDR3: TGTGCCAGCAGCTTTCAGCTGCCGGGCGGGGGGGTAACAGATACGCAGTATTTT.

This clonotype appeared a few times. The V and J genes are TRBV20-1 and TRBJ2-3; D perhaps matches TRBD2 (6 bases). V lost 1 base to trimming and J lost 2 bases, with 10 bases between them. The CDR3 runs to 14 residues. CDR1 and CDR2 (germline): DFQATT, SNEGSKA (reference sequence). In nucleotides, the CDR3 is TGCAGTGCTAGAGCGCGGGACTTCACAGATACGCAGTATTTT. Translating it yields CSARARDFTDTQYF.

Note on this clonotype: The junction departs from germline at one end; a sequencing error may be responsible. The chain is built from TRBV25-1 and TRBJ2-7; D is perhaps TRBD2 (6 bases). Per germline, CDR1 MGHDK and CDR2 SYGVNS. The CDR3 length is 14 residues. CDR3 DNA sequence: TGTGCCAGCAGTGAATTGGGGGAGGCATACGAGCACTACTTC. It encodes CASSELGEAYEHYF.

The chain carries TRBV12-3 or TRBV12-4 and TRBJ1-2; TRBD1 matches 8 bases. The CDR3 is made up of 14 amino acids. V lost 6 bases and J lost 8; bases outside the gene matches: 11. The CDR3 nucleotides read TGTGCCAGCAGCCGCGGACAGGGATCAGAAGGCTACACCTTC. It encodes CASSRGQGSEGYTF.

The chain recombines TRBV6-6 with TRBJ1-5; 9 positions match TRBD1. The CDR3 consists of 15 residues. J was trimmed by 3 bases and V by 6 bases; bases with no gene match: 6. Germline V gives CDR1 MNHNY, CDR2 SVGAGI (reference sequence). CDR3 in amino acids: CASRSGTGNNQPQHF. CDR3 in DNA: TGTGCCAGCAGATCCGGGACAGGGAACAATCAGCCCCAGCATTTT.

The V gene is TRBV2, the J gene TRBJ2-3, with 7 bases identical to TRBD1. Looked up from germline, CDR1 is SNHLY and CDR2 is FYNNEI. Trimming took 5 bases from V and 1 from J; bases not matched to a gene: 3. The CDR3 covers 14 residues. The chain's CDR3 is CASSTGVGTDTQYF. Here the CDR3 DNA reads TGTGCCAGCAGTACAGGGGTCGGCACAGATACGCAGTATTTT.

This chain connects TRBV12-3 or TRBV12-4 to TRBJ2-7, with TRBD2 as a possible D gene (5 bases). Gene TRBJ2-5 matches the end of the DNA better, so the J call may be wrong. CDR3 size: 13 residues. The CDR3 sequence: CASSLGGSKTQYF. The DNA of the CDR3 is TGTGCCAGCAGTTTAGGAGGGAGCAAGACCCAGTACTTC.

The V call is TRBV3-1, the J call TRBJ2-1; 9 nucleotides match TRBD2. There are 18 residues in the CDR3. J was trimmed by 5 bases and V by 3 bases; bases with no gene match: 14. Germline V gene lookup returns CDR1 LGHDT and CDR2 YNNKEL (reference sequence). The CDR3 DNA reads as TGTGCCAGCAGCCATCAGGGGCTAGCGGGACTAACCGACAATGAGCAGTTCTTC. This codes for CASSHQGLAGLTDNEQFF.

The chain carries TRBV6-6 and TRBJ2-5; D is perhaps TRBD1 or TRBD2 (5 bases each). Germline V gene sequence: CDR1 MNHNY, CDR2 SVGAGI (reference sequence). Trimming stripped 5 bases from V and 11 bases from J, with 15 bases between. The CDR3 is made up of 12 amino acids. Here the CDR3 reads CASSGGYNEQYF. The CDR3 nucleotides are TGTGCCAGCAGTGGGGGATACAATGAGCAGTACTTC.

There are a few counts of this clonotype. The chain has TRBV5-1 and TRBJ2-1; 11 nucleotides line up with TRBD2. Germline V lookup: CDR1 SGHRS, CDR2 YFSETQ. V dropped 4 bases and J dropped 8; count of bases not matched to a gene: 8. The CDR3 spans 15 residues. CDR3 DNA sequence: TGCGCCAGCAGCGGATACGGACTAGCGGGCGATGAGCAGTTCTTC. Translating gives CASSGYGLAGDEQFF.

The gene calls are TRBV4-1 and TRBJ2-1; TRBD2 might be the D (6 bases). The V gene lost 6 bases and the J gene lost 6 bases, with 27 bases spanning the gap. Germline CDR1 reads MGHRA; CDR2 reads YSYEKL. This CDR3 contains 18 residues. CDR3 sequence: CASRGLFVLASTSNEQFF. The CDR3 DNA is TGCGCCAGCAGGGGACTTTTTGTACTGGCCTCTACAAGCAATGAGCAGTTCTTC.